This TCR beta chain is drawn from a study of shared clonotypes between healthy human individuals. Study-level background: The people who gave samples were a couple of women and three men aged 18 to 49. Study results and caveats: The generation probabilities recorded for non-shared clonotypes fell below those of clonotypes shared by all four donors. Although depth was large, rarefaction showed that sequencing of the sorted subsets was incomplete. The authors sampled blood alone, and tissue repertoires likely differ.

Trimming left V 5 bases short and J 0 bases short, with 10 bases between. The germline gives CDR1 LNHDA, CDR2 SQIVND (reference sequence). The CDR3 sequence is 15 residues long. Comments on this clone: Its antigen is still unknown.

Assay: immunoSEQ multiplex PCR; the TCRdb copy retains only in-frame clones and omits some. The sample yields about 1 million clones, 65% to 80% seen once. The material sequenced was memory CD4+ T cells sorted from blood. Documented subset: CD45RA-negative fraction. The V call is TRBV19, the J call TRBJ1-4; TRBD1 is a possible D gene (5 bases). The receptor was derived from a man aged 18 to 29 in good health. As DNA, the CDR3 is TGTGCCAGTAGTCTTAGGACAACAACTAATGAAAAACTGTTTTTT. It translates to CASSLRTTTNEKLFF.